This T cell receptor (beta chain) was sequenced during a study of T cell repertoires in aging, cancer and after chemotherapy (dated by TCRdb to the late 2010s). Turning to the overall study: The donors fell into six age groups ranging from 30 or younger to 70 or older, and each group had at least three individuals. The complete dataset included approximately 8.8 million TCR reads. Paired pre- and post-chemotherapy samples in the solid tumor group came from brain tumor (glioblastoma) patients receiving temozolomide-based therapy. A cohort of 220 or so cancer patients (about 93 with hematological and some 120 with solid cancers) was assembled, and roughly 98 healthy donors were included as a reference group. The study profiled peripheral blood TCR beta repertoires from healthy donors and cancer patients to examine immunoaging and T cell reconstitution after chemotherapy. Points the paper makes about the study in general: According to the authors, the repertoire data do not permit conclusions about immunological memory after chemotherapy. Significantly lower blood TCR diversity and higher clonality were observed in untreated patients with hematological or solid cancers than in age-matched healthy donors. In healthy donors, the decline in TCR diversity with age was mainly explained by loss of richness, whereas in cancer patients loss of evenness was also found to contribute. An increase in median generation probability over the chemotherapy interval was observed in both cancer cohorts, suggesting that the repertoire was reconstituted through rebound thymic output.

Multiplex touch-down PCR with a mixed TRB-A/B primer pool was used to amplify rearranged TRB sequences covering the V, D and J segments. Illumina adapters and sample indices were attached to the amplicons through two consecutive PCR reactions run with Phusion HS II polymerase. Amplicons were gel-purified using the NucleoSpin Gel and PCR Clean-up kit and were subsequently checked with Qubit and an Agilent 2100 Bioanalyzer. Libraries were sequenced on an Illumina MiSeq using 600-cycle, single-indexed, paired-end runs. Under the source paper's analysis protocol: TRB sequences were processed with MiXCR versions 2.12 and 3.0.5. Each unique CDR3 nucleotide sequence counted as one clone, and only productive sequences with at least two reads were retained. Repertoire metrics included Shannon diversity, evenness, clonality (one minus evenness), and alpha-parameterized diversity profiles from alpha 0 to 5. The IGoR algorithm was used to calculate generation probabilities of clones in the paired pre- and post-chemotherapy samples. TCRdb reprocessed the public reads (quality trimming at Q25 with fastp, clone calling with MiXCR) and kept in-frame beta chains. Each record represents a unique CDR3 protein, reported with the most common genes and DNA among its rows. The V and J calls reflect TCRdb's pipeline rather than the authors' work. The sample profile shows about 400 distinct CDR3 sequences; about a quarter of them were found once. The ten largest account for around 31% of the sample.

The junction shows trimming of 8 bases on V and 7 bases on J, plus 20 bases between the germline ends. Counted from cysteine to phenylalanine, this CDR3 has 14 amino acids. Left in the record is the CDR3 DNA by itself, 42 bases read in frame from the first base. For CDR1 and CDR2, the germline V gene (reference sequence) lists MNHNY and SVGAGI. TCR beta rearrangements were amplified from genomic DNA extracted from peripheral blood rather than from sorted cells or RNA. Concerning this clonotype itself: Which antigen it targets is not known. The record has no base qualities; no much larger clone is one base away.

This TCR was recovered from a human donor with a solid tumor. The source material was blood. The sequence joins TRBV6-6 to TRBJ1-1, and possibly TRBD1, on 6 matching bases. The sequenced DNA is TGTGCCAGCGGGACACACATTTGGAGCATTGAAGCTTTCTTT. It is translated as CASGTHIWSIEAFF.